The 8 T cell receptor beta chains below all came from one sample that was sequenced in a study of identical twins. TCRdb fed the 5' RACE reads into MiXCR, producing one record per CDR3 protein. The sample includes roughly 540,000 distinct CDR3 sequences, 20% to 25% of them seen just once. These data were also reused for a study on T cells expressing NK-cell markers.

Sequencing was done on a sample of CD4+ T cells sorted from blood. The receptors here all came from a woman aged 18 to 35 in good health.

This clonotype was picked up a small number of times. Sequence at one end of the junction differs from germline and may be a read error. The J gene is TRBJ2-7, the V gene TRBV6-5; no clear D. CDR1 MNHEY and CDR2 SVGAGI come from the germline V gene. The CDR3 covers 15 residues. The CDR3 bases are TGTGCCAGCAGTACCGACCGTTGGGGTTCCTCCGAGCAGTACTTC. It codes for CASSTDRWGSSEQYF.

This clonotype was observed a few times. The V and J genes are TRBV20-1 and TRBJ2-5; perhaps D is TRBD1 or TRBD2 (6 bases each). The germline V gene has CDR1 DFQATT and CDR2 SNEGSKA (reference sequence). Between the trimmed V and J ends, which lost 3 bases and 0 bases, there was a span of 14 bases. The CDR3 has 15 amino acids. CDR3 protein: CSASRRRGDQETQYF. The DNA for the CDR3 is TGCAGTGCTAGCCGGCGGAGGGGGGACCAAGAGACCCAGTACTTC.

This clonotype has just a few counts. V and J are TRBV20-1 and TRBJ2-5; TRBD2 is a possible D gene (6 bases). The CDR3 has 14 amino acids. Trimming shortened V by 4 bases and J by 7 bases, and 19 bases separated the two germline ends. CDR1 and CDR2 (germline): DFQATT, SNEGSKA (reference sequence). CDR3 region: CSANRGLLRGTQYF. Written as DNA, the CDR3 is TGCAGTGCTAATCGGGGACTCCTGAGGGGGACCCAGTACTTC.

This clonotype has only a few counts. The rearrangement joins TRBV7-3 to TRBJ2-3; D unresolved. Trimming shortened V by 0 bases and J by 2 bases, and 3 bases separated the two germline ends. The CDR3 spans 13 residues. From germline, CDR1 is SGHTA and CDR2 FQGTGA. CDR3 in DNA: TGTGCCAGCAGCTTAACTCACACAGATACGCAGTATTTT. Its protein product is CASSLTHTDTQYF.

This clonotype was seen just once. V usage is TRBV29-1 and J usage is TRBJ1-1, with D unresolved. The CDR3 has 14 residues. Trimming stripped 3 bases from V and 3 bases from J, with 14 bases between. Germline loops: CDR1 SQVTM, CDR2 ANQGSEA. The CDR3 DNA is TGCAGCGTTGATTCCCCGACCGTCGACACTGAAGCTTTCTTT. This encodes CSVDSPTVDTEAFF.

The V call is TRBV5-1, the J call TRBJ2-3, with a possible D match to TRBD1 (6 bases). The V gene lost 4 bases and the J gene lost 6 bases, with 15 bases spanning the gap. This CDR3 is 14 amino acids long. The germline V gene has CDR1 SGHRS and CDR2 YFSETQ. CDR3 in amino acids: CASSPGTRGDTQYF. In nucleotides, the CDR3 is TGCGCCAGCAGCCCCGGGACACGAGGGGATACGCAGTATTTT.

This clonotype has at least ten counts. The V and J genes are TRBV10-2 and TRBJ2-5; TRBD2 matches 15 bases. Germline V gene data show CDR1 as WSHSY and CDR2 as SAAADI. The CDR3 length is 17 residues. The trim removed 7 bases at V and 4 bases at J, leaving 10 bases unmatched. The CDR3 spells CASISGLAGGRGETQYF. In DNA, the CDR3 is TGCGCCAGCATTTCCGGACTAGCGGGAGGGCGAGGAGAGACCCAGTACTTC.

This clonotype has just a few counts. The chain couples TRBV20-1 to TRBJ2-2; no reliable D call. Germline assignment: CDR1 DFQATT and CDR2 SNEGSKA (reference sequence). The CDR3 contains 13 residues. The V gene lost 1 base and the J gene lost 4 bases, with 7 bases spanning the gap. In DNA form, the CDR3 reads TGCAGTGCTAGAGTCCCCATCACCGGGGAGCTGTTTTTT. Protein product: CSARVPITGELFF.